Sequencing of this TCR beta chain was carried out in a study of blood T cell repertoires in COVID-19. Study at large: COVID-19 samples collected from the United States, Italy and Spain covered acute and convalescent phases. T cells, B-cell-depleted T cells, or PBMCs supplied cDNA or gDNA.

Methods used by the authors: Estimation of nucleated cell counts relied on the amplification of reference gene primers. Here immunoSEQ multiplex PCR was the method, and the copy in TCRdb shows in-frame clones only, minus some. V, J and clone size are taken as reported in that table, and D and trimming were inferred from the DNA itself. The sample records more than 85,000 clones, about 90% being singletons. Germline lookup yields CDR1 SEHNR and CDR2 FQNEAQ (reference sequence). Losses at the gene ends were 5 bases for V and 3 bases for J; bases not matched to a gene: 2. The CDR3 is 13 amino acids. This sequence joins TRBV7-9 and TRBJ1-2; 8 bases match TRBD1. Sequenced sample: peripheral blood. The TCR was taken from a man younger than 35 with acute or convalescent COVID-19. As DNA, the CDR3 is TGTGCCAGCAGCCTGACAGGGGACTATGGCTACACCTTC. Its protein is CASSLTGDYGYTF.